This T cell receptor beta chain was recorded in a study of T-cell memory formation after mild COVID-19. Whole-study context: Among the donors, TCR clusters were largely specific to each donor. Study-wide results and caveats: Nothing showed for sure that second-wave clones peaking on day 37 were SARS-CoV-2 specific. Memory sampled before infection contained some responding clones, suggesting cross-reactive memory joined.

TCRdb fed the 5' RACE reads into MiXCR, producing one record per CDR3 protein. The table shows fewer than 350,000 distinct CDR3 sequences, with roughly 18% occurring only once. The V end was cut by 4 bases, the J end by 7 bases, with 14 bases between. This CDR3 is built from 14 residues. Germline CDR1 and CDR2: SNHLY and FYNNEI. The table lists this clonotype with a few counts. Its antigen is unknown. The V and J genes are TRBV2 and TRBJ2-1, with a possible D match to TRBD2 (5 bases). The receptor was derived from a young man who had mild COVID-19 (a few samples of this study predate the infection). Cell type and time point are not known. The sample taken for sequencing was PBMCs or a T cell subset sorted from them (not recorded which). The CDR3 nucleotides read TGTGCCAGCAGTGTCGTAGAGGGTAGGAATGAGCAGTTCTTC. Protein: CASSVVEGRNEQFF.